This T cell receptor beta chain was identified in a study of shared clonotypes between healthy human individuals. Overall study: For every donor, three CD4 naive, three CD4 memory, two CD8 naive and one CD8 memory plates were used. General study findings and limits: Against clonotypes common to all four donors, non-shared ones had lower generation probabilities.

The CDR3 is made up of 13 amino acids. Deletions cut 3 bases from V and 3 bases from J, with 8 bases between. CDR1 is SGHTA and CDR2 is FQGTGA in the germline V gene. Some clones are missing from TCRdb's copy, which holds only in-frame ones; the method was immunoSEQ multiplex PCR. The table includes around 1.1 million clones, approximately 80% detected once. This clone was detected ten times or more. The antigen is unknown. The sample contains more than one DNA sequence encoding this CDR3. Sequencing used memory CD4+ T cells from PBMCs. As to subset: CD45RA-negative fraction. V usage is TRBV7-3 and J usage is TRBJ1-1; D is unresolved. This TCR was sampled from a man younger than 30 in good health. Some clones in this sample may be carry-over from other donors' samples. The CDR3 DNA follows: TGTGCCAGCAGCTTGACCGGGGACACTGAAGCTTTCTTT. This encodes CASSLTGDTEAFF.